This entry describes one T cell receptor beta chain. Its antigen is not yet known. Base qualities were left out, and no much larger clone turns up one base away. The CDR3 regions of human TCRbeta chains were analyzed by immunosequencing. The original pipeline was this. Repertoire TCRs were checked for matches against a reference library of SARS-CoV-2-specific TCRs that had been generated using the MIRA antigen-specificity platform. Breadth was defined as the fraction of unique TCRs that were SARS-CoV-2-associated, and depth was defined as the fraction of total T cells that were SARS-CoV-2-associated. Using the MIRA data, each spike-specific TCR was assigned both to the spike region to which the TCR was reactive and to a CD4 or CD8 class. Log10-transformed breadth and depth values were compared by one-way ANOVA with Sidak's multiple comparisons tests. As stored in TCRdb, this immuneACCESS dataset retains in-frame rearrangements with V and J assigned. A fraction of the clones does not appear; measured against another copy, unresolved V genes explain less than half of the discrepancy, and the remainder lacks a known reason. The D gene and trimming were derived from the DNA, and the V and J assignments and clone size from that table. The sample includes about 140,000 clones, with under 95% observed a single time. The top ten constitute 7.5% to 9.5% of the sample.

The sample comes from a study of T cell responses to AZD1222 COVID-19 vaccine (dated by TCRdb to the early 2020s). Context from the whole study: A total of about 230 trial participants underwent TCR sequencing, of whom nearly 210 received two doses of AZD1222 and 26 received two doses of the MenACWY control vaccine. Enrollment into the trials was organized by age into subgroups of 18-55, 56-69 and 70-plus years, and those subgroups contained around 150, 28 and 57 TCR-sequenced participants, respectively. The investigation overall reported the following: Vaccine-associated CD4 TCRs spanned the whole spike protein, with dominant responses in regions 160-218 and 743-854. Epitopes outside the regions mutated in the B.1.351 and B.1.1.7 variants were reportedly recognized by nearly half of the unique spike-specific TCRs. Conclusions about previously exposed vaccinees are limited because only a handful of AZD1222 recipients were SARS-CoV-2 seropositive at baseline. The 56-69-year group was small, and its depth increase did not reach significance, likely because of low power. Most participants were white British and females outnumbered males, and the authors suggested that clonal diversity may have been underestimated. Because no day 14 peak-response samples were available, the repertoires could be characterized only after the peak T cell response. Spike-specific TCR breadth and depth rose significantly after two AZD1222 doses compared with day 0 and with MenACWY recipients.

The CDR3 covers 14 residues, taking in both the cysteine and the phenylalanine. The entry retains the CDR3 DNA only, 42 bases that are in frame from base 1. From a lookup of the germline V gene, CDR1 and CDR2 are MNHEY and SVGAGI. The junction shows trimming of 6 bases on V and 7 bases on J, plus 16 bases between the germline ends. This specimen's time point label, per the study, means: about 28 days (+/-7) after the second vaccine dose. Read against the paper, the sample's treatment or condition label means: meningococcal conjugate vaccine given as trial control. Vaccinee samples were obtained from the UK trials COV001 and COV002, which included a single-blind randomized controlled phase 2/3 trial of AZD1222 (ChAdOx1 nCoV-19) in healthy adults. For TCRbeta chain sequencing, PBMC samples were collected from trial participants at day 0 and at day 28 after the second dose.

The TCR was taken from an adult who received the MenACWY meningococcal vaccine as a control. This specimen consisted of peripheral blood, obtained 28 days after the second dose of the MenACWY control vaccine. This receptor chain uses TRBV6-5 and TRBJ1-5; no D gene call is confident. CDR3 loop: CASSLVGNRQPQHF. The base sequence is TGTGCCAGCAGCCTCGTAGGAAACCGACAGCCCCAGCATTTT.